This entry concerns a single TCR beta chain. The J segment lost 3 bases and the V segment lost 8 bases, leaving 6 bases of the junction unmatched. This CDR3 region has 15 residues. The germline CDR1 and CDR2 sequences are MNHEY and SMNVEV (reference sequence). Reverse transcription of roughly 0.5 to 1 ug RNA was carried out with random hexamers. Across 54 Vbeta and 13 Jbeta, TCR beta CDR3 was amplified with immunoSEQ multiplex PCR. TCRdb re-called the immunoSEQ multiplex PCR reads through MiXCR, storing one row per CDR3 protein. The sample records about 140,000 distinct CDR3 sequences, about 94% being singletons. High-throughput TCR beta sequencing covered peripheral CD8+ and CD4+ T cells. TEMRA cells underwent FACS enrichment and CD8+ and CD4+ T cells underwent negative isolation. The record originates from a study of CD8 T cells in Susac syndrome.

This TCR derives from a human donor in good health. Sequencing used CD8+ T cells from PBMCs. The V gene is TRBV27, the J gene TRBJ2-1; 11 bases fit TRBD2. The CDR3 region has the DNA TGTGCCAGCGGTCCGGGGACTAGCGGCTACAATGAGCAGTTCTTC. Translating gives CASGPGTSGYNEQFF.